A single sample gave rise to the 29 T cell receptor beta chains below, sequenced in a study of blood T cell repertoires in COVID-19. Sequenced by immunoSEQ multiplex PCR; TCRdb stores in-frame clones only, minus some. The repertoire holds roughly 250,000 clones, with roughly nine tenths as singletons. Material for sequencing was peripheral blood. These TCRs come from a young woman with COVID-19, enrolled during active disease.

V usage is TRBV14 and J usage is TRBJ2-5; TRBD2 aligns across 11 bases. The CDR3 covers 17 residues. V lost 1 base to trimming and J lost 3 bases; unmatched junction nucleotides: 7. Germline V lookup: CDR1 SGHDN, CDR2 FVKESK. CDR3 loop: CASSQGWTSGLEETQYF. The CDR3, as DNA: TGTGCCAGCAGCCAAGGGTGGACTAGCGGGTTAGAAGAGACCCAGTACTTC.

The CDR3 bases are TGTGCCAGCAGTGGGGCAGGGGTGACCTACGAGCAGTACTTC. This translates into CASSGAGVTYEQYF. The chain has TRBV7-9 and TRBJ2-7, with D perhaps TRBD1 (6 bases). Germline lookup yields CDR1 SEHNR and CDR2 FQNEAQ (reference sequence). The CDR3 totals 14 residues. With 6 bases removed from V and 2 bases from J, the gap between germline ends came to 14 bases.

The chain links TRBV5-6 to TRBJ2-1, with a possible D match to TRBD2 (5 bases). The CDR3 has 14 residues. CDR1 SGHDT and CDR2 YYEEEE come from the germline V gene. V lost 4 bases and J 6 bases, leaving 14 bases between the germline ends. This CDR3 reads CASSPRMGSNEQFF. The CDR3 DNA follows: TGTGCCAGCAGCCCCCGTATGGGGAGCAATGAGCAGTTCTTC.

The chain combines TRBV3-1 (or the pseudogene TRBV3-2) with TRBJ2-1; 8 bases map to TRBD1. The CDR3 has 15 residues. V lost 4 bases and J lost 6; bases outside the gene matches: 8. Germline V lookup: CDR1 LGHDT, CDR2 YNNKEL (reference sequence). CDR3 sequence: CASSPWQGAPNEQFF. The CDR3 DNA sequence: TGTGCCAGCAGCCCGTGGCAGGGGGCTCCCAATGAGCAGTTCTTC.

The chain links TRBV5-6 to TRBJ1-1; a possible D gene is TRBD1 (5 bases). The germline gives CDR1 SGHDT, CDR2 YYEEEE. The V gene lost 0 bases and the J gene lost 8 bases, with 17 bases spanning the gap. The CDR3 is made up of 15 amino acids. The chain's CDR3 is CASSLGGTSNKEAFF. CDR3 nucleotides: TGTGCCAGCAGCTTGGGAGGGACTTCGAACAAGGAAGCTTTCTTT.

The chain employs TRBV28 and TRBJ2-3; 7 bases fit TRBD2. The trim removed 6 bases at V and 0 bases at J, leaving 15 bases unmatched. Germline CDR1 and CDR2: MDHEN and SYDVKM. The CDR3 has 18 amino acids. Here the CDR3 reads CASRPSGVSGFSTDTQYF. The CDR3 DNA follows: TGTGCCAGCAGACCCAGCGGGGTTAGTGGCTTTAGCACAGATACGCAGTATTTT. Full variable domain (rest looked up from reference TRBV28 and TRBJ2-3): DVKVTQSSRYLVKRTGEKVFLECVQDMDHENMFWYRQDPGLGLRLIYFSYDVKMKEKGDIPEGYSVSREKKERFSLILESASTNQTSMYLCASRPSGVSGFSTDTQYFGPGTRLTVL.

The rearrangement links TRBV27 to TRBJ1-4; D call uncertain. V lost 2 bases and J 8 bases, leaving 15 bases between the germline ends. The CDR3 totals 15 residues. Germline assignment: CDR1 MNHEY and CDR2 SMNVEV (reference sequence). Here the CDR3 DNA reads TGTGCCAGCAGTTTACGGGGAAATAGTTACGAAAAACTGTTTTTT. This translates into CASSLRGNSYEKLFF.

Notes on this clone: The same CDR3 also results from other DNA sequences found in this sample. The CDR3 coding sequence is TGTGCCAGTCGTCCCCGGGGGACTTACAATGAGCAGTTCTTC. Residues: CASRPRGTYNEQFF. The chain joins TRBV6-5 to TRBJ2-1; D perhaps matches TRBD2 (6 bases). The CDR3 totals 14 residues. V lost 9 bases and J lost 4, with 16 bases in between. Per the germline V gene, CDR1 is MNHEY and CDR2 is SVGAGI.

This rearrangement joins TRBV19 to TRBJ1-1; TRBD1 matches 7 bases. CDR1 LNHDA and CDR2 SQIVND come from the germline V gene (reference sequence). There are 14 residues in the CDR3. With V trimmed by 6 bases and J by 4 bases, 8 bases remained unmatched. As DNA, the CDR3 is TGTGCCAGTAGGCTCAGGGGGTCCCCCACTGAAGCTTTCTTT. As protein: CASRLRGSPTEAFF.

The chain uses TRBV12-3 or TRBV12-4 and TRBJ1-1, with D possibly being TRBD1 (6 bases). The V end was cut by 6 bases, the J end by 5 bases, with 13 bases between. CDR3 size: 13 residues. The CDR3 bases are TGTGCCAGCAGCCCAACAGGGCGGACTGAAGCTTTCTTT. It encodes CASSPTGRTEAFF.

The chain joins TRBV4-2 to TRBJ2-7; D is perhaps TRBD2 (7 bases). The germline gives CDR1 LGHNA, CDR2 YNFKEQ. The CDR3 runs 13 residues. V gave up 1 base and J gave up 5 bases, with 9 bases separating them. The CDR3 protein is CASSQVGGDEQYF. The CDR3 DNA sequence: TGTGCCAGCAGCCAAGTAGGGGGGGACGAGCAGTACTTC.

The chain links TRBV27 to TRBJ2-1; 7 nucleotides match TRBD2. This CDR3 spans 15 amino acids. V was clipped by 2 bases and J by 5 bases; unmatched bases: 6. Looked up from germline, CDR1 is MNHEY and CDR2 is SMNVEV (reference sequence). The CDR3 DNA follows: TGTGCCAGCAGTTTAACTAGCGCCCTAAACAATGAGCAGTTCTTC. This translates into CASSLTSALNNEQFF.

The rearrangement joins TRBV27 to TRBJ2-1; D unclear. CDR1 and CDR2 from the germline V gene are MNHEY and SMNVEV (reference sequence). The CDR3 totals 12 residues. V was trimmed by 10 bases and J by 4 bases, leaving 11 bases between them. CDR3 amino acids: CATRLGYNEQFF. The CDR3 region has the DNA TGTGCCACCCGACTGGGTTACAATGAGCAGTTCTTC.

This clone came up a few times. The chain employs TRBV24-1 and TRBJ2-3; D is unresolved. V was trimmed by 3 bases and J by 4 bases, leaving 7 bases between them. There are 13 residues in the CDR3. Per the germline V gene, CDR1 is KGHDR and CDR2 is SFDVKD. The CDR3 coding sequence is TGTGCCACCAGTGATGCTATACCAGATACGCAGTATTTT. It codes for CATSDAIPDTQYF.

The V and J genes are TRBV9 and TRBJ2-2; D is perhaps TRBD2 (6 bases). Trimming stripped 0 bases from V and 0 bases from J, with 6 bases between. Germline V lookup: CDR1 SGDLS, CDR2 YYNGEE. The CDR3 extends over 15 amino acids. Here the CDR3 reads CASSVGGANTGELFF. The CDR3 DNA reads TGTGCCAGCAGCGTAGGGGGGGCGAACACCGGGGAGCTGTTTTTT.

The chain links TRBV7-9 to TRBJ1-2; the D is unclear. The CDR3 spans 13 residues. Between the trimmed V and J ends, which lost 1 base and 5 bases, there was a span of 8 bases. Per germline, CDR1 SEHNR and CDR2 FQNEAQ (reference sequence). Here the CDR3 DNA reads TGTGCCAGCAGCTTAGACCACAAGTATGGCTACACCTTC. Protein product: CASSLDHKYGYTF.

The chain recombines TRBV12-3 or TRBV12-4 with TRBJ1-5, with TRBD1 matching 8 bases. This CDR3 is 13 amino acids long. The J segment lost 6 bases and the V segment lost 6 bases, leaving 4 bases of the junction unmatched. CDR3 sequence (DNA): TGTGCCAGCAGCCCAGGGGGCGGTCAGCCCCAGCATTTT. Its translation: CASSPGGGQPQHF.

The chain employs TRBV10-3 and TRBJ2-3, with 10 positions matching TRBD2. This CDR3 is built from 17 residues. Germline V gives CDR1 ENHRY, CDR2 SYGVKD. J lost 4 bases, V lost 2 bases, and 9 bases had no gene match. CDR3 residues: CAISELPSGGIADTQYF. As DNA, the CDR3 is TGTGCCATCAGTGAGCTCCCTAGCGGGGGTATCGCAGATACGCAGTATTTT.

This clone has only a few counts. The rearrangement uses TRBV4-2 and TRBJ1-1; TRBD1 matches 9 bases. Germline-derived CDR1 and CDR2 are LGHNA and YNFKEQ. V was pared by 3 bases and J by 5 bases, with 7 bases of the junction left unmatched. CDR3 size: 15 residues. The CDR3 nucleotides read TGTGCCAGCAGCCAGGAACAGGGGGCTCGGACTGAAGCTTTCTTT. Translating it yields CASSQEQGARTEAFF.

In its sample, this clone was seen a few times. The chain uses TRBV5-4 and TRBJ1-2; TRBD1 agrees at 7 bases. Germline V gene data show CDR1 as SGHNT and CDR2 as YYREEE (reference sequence). The CDR3 spans 13 residues. The junction had 9 bases not matched to a gene; V was cut back by 9 bases and J by 4 bases. The CDR3 DNA reads as TGTGCCACCCGACCGACAGGGTTCTATGGCTACACCTTC. Translation gives CATRPTGFYGYTF.

The chain employs TRBV27 and TRBJ2-2; 7 nucleotides match TRBD2. This CDR3 has 18 residues. In germline, CDR1 is MNHEY, CDR2 SMNVEV (reference sequence). Trimming took 1 base from V and 5 from J; bases not matched to a gene: 13. The DNA of the CDR3 is TGTGCCAGCAGTTTATTGACGGGGGGTAGGTCCAGTACCGGGGAGCTGTTTTTT. This encodes CASSLLTGGRSSTGELFF.

V is TRBV20-1 and J is TRBJ1-4; a weak D match, TRBD1 (5 bases). This CDR3 region has 12 residues. Trimming pared 3 bases from V and 8 bases from J, leaving 10 bases between. Germline V lookup: CDR1 DFQATT, CDR2 SNEGSKA (reference sequence). The chain's CDR3 is CSASRQGEKLFF. The CDR3 DNA is TGCAGTGCTAGTCGCCAGGGCGAAAAACTGTTTTTT.

V gene TRBV11-2 combines with J gene TRBJ2-7; 10 nucleotides match TRBD1. Germline V lookup: CDR1 SGHAT, CDR2 FQNNGV. The J segment lost 4 bases and the V segment lost 3 bases, leaving 3 bases of the junction unmatched. This CDR3 has 14 residues. The DNA of the CDR3 is TGTGCCAGCAGCTTGGACAGGGGGGGATACGAGCAGTACTTC. Its translation: CASSLDRGGYEQYF.

CDR3 DNA sequence: TGTGCCAGCAGTCCGGGACAGGGGGCGAGTAATGAGCAGTTCTTC. It translates to CASSPGQGASNEQFF. The chain carries TRBV2 and TRBJ2-1, with 12 bases that match TRBD1. Germline V gene data show CDR1 as SNHLY and CDR2 as FYNNEI. This CDR3 has 15 amino acids. The junction had 6 bases not matched to a gene; V was cut back by 5 bases and J by 7 bases.

About this clone itself: The sample contains more than one DNA sequence encoding this CDR3. V is TRBV6-5 and J is TRBJ2-1; D not certain. The ends were cut back, 3 bases at V and 7 bases at J, with 7 bases in the middle. The CDR3 extends over 12 amino acids. The V gene's germline CDR1 is MNHEY and CDR2 SVGAGI. The CDR3 DNA is TGTGCCAGCAGTTATGGGCCGAATGAGCAGTTCTTC. This sequence encodes CASSYGPNEQFF.

The chain has TRBV5-1 and TRBJ2-2; TRBD1 matches 9 bases. CDR1 and CDR2 from the germline V gene are SGHRS and YFSETQ. V shed 7 bases and J 4 bases; nucleotides not matched to a gene: 14. CDR3 length: 17 residues. The CDR3 here is CASLGHGGTGITGELFF. CDR3 sequence (DNA): TGCGCCAGCCTCGGACATGGTGGGACAGGGATCACCGGGGAGCTGTTTTTT.

This chain uses TRBV21-1 with TRBJ1-5; TRBD1, the D gene given by the table, was not confirmed from the DNA. TRBV21-1 corresponds to a pseudogene. This CDR3 spans 15 amino acids. This CDR3 reads CASSKGQYSNQPQHF. CDR3 coding DNA: TGTGCCAGCAGCAAAGGACAGTATAGCAATCAGCCCCAGCATTTT.

The J gene is TRBJ2-3, the V gene TRBV2; 12 bases are a match to TRBD2. Trimming took 6 bases from V and 4 from J; bases not matched to a gene: 11. Germline values: CDR1 SNHLY, CDR2 FYNNEI. The length of the CDR3 is 17 residues. The CDR3 protein is CASRLGASGGASDTQYF. Written as DNA, the CDR3 is TGTGCCAGCAGGCTTGGTGCTAGCGGGGGGGCATCAGATACGCAGTATTTT.

The rearrangement uses TRBV11-2 and TRBJ2-3; no clear D. The CDR3 is 14 amino acids. Per the germline V gene, CDR1 is SGHAT and CDR2 is FQNNGV. V lost 4 bases and J lost 4, with 12 bases in between. DNA of the CDR3: TGTGCCAGCAGCTGGCGGATGGCAGCAGATACGCAGTATTTT. It is translated as CASSWRMAADTQYF. Full variable domain (missing parts from reference TRBV11-2 and TRBJ2-3): EAGVAQSPRYKIIEKRQSVAFWCNPISGHATLYWYQQILGQGPKLLIQFQNNGVVDDSQLPKDRFSAERLKGVDSTLKIQPAKLEDSAVYLCASSWRMAADTQYFGPGTRLTVL.